The source of this T cell receptor beta chain is a study of shared clonotypes between healthy human individuals. Study overall: Donor ages ranged 18 to 49 years: a couple of women, a few men.

The CDR3 loop spans 12 amino acids. CDR1 is SQVTM and CDR2 is ANQGSEA in the germline V gene. With 6 bases removed from V and 0 bases from J, the gap between germline ends came to 9 bases. Per the original methods: Owing to the provision of junction-only sequences devoid of quality scores by immunoSEQ, filtering differed. Sequencing was performed with immunoSEQ multiplex PCR; in TCRdb, only in-frame clones are kept and a portion is missing. V, J and clone size are those of that table, while D and trimming were read from the DNA. Of hundreds of thousands of clones listed, 55% to 75% are singletons. To note about this clone: Its antigen is unidentified.

Overall study findings and caveats: Estimated richness values were generally larger in naive subsets than in memory subsets. Though the depth was large, rarefaction showed that sorted-subset sequencing was incomplete.

The V and J genes are TRBV29-1 and TRBJ2-7, with D possibly matching TRBD2 (6 bases). What was sequenced was memory CD4+ T cells sorted from blood. Subset of the sample: CD45RA-negative fraction. This TCR came from a woman in her twenties or thirties in good health. CDR3 loop: CSVGGTSYEQYF. CDR3 coding DNA: TGCAGCGTCGGCGGGACCTCCTACGAGCAGTACTTC.